This paragraph covers one TCR beta chain sequence. This sample is part of a study of tumor-infiltrating lymphocytes in localized non-small cell lung cancer. This CDR3 contains 13 residues. V was cut by 9 bases and J by 2 bases, with 13 bases left in between. The V gene's germline CDR1 is MNHEY and CDR2 SVGAGI. Measured with immunoSEQ multiplex PCR; TCRdb has only the in-frame clones, and not every one. The repertoire has 9,500 to 15,000 clones, about four fifths of them found once; the top ten carry approximately 4.9%. This sequence originates from a human donor with non-small cell lung cancer. V and J are TRBV6-5 and TRBJ1-2; tentatively, D is TRBD1 (6 bases). Sequenced material: lung tumor tissue. CDR3 sequence reads: CASAGQLNYGYTF. The CDR3 nucleotides read TGTGCCAGTGCGGGACAACTGAACTATGGCTACACCTTC.